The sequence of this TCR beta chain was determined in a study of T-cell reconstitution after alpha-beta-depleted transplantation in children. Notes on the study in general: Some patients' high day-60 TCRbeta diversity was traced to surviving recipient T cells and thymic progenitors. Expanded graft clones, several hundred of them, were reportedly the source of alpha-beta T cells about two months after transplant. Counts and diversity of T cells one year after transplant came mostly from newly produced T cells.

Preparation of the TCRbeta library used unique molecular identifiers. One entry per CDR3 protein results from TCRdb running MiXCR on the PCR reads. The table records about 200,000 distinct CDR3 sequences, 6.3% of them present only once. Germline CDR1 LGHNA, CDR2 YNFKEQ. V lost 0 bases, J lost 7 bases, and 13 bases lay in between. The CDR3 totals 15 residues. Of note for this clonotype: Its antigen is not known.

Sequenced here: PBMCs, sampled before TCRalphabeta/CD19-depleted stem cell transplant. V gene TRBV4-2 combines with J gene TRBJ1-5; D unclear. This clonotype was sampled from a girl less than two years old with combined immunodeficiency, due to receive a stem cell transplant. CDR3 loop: CASSQDPNPGQPQHF. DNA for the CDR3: TGTGCCAGCAGCCAAGACCCAAACCCGGGGCAGCCCCAGCATTTT.